A selection of T cell receptor beta chains follows, all from one sample in a study of response to subunit inactivated influenza vaccine. TCRdb processed the RT-PCR reads anew with MiXCR; each CDR3 protein has one entry. This table holds a few hundred thousand distinct CDR3 sequences, just over 20% found once. Specimen: PBMCs from blood, collected roughly 20 months after vaccination. These TCRs come from a man aged 50 to 69 who received an inactivated influenza vaccine. Each CDR3 is given with its conserved first and last residue. A D gene is named only where the DNA matches it firmly. Size tells how often a clone was seen (once, few, many) or the class of an expanded clone, and some rows leave it out.

>TRBV10-2|TRBJ1-1|NA|few
CASSDGPRGMNTEAFF
TGCGCCAGCAGTGATGGACCTAGGGGGATGAACACTGAAGCTTTCTTT
>TRBV18|TRBJ1-5|NA|NA
CASSAGASNQPQHF
TGTGCCAGCTCCGCAGGGGCTAGCAATCAGCCCCAGCATTTT
>TRBV11-2|TRBJ1-3|TRBD1|many
CASSQYRGRLGNTIYF
TGTGCCAGCAGCCAGTACAGGGGGCGACTTGGAAACACCATATATTTT
>TRBV7-9|TRBJ2-7|NA|NA
CASSLVLAGEQYF
TGTGCCAGCAGCTTAGTACTAGCAGGGGAGCAGTACTTC
>TRBV12-3/TRBV12-4|TRBJ1-6|NA|NA
CASSPGAYNSPLHF
TGTGCCAGCAGTCCCGGGGCCTATAATTCACCCCTCCACTTT
>TRBV6-2/TRBV6-3|TRBJ1-2|NA|few
CASVAAPPRNYCYTF
TGTGCCAGCGTCGCGGCGCCGCCCCGTAACTATTGCTACACCTTC
>TRBV3-1|TRBJ1-1|NA|once
CTSSQGPGFGTEAFF
TGTACCAGCAGCCAAGGTCCGGGATTCGGCACTGAAGCTTTCTTT
>TRBV25-1|TRBJ2-5|TRBD1|few
CASSEYSGTGGTFRRDQETQYF
TGTGCCAGCAGTGAATATAGCGGGACAGGGGGGACCTTCCGGAGGGATCAAGAGACCCAGTACTTC
>TRBV12-3/TRBV12-4|TRBJ1-5|NA|NA
CASSFPPDQPQHF
TGTGCCAGCAGTTTTCCGCCCGATCAGCCCCAGCATTTT
>TRBV28|TRBJ2-7|TRBD1|NA
CASSPTGTGYSEQYF
TGTGCCAGCAGTCCCACAGGGACAGGGTATTCCGAGCAGTACTTC
>TRBV20-1|TRBJ2-3|NA|NA
CSASYLNTDTQYF
TGCAGTGCTAGTTATCTGAACACAGATACGCAGTATTTT
>TRBV7-9|TRBJ1-4|TRBD1|NA
CASSLGGTGYGEKLFF
TGTGCCAGCAGCCTAGGAGGGACAGGGTATGGTGAAAAACTGTTTTTT
>TRBV20-1|TRBJ1-1|NA|NA
CSAGQSRDGVTFF
TGCAGTGCTGGCCAATCACGGGACGGAGTAACTTTCTTT
>TRBV20-1|TRBJ1-5|NA|few
CSARGSQGNQPQHF
TGCAGTGCTAGGGGTTCGCAGGGGAATCAGCCCCAGCATTTT
>TRBV7-6|TRBJ2-3|NA|few
CASSLVLGSTDTQYF
TGTGCCAGCAGCTTAGTTTTAGGAAGCACAGATACGCAGTATTTT
>TRBV3-1|TRBJ1-1|TRBD1|NA
CASSHATGGSGTEAFF
TGTGCCAGCAGCCACGCCACAGGGGGCTCGGGCACTGAAGCTTTCTTT
>TRBV11-2|TRBJ1-1|NA|few
CASSPIQGGGTEAFF
TGTGCCAGCAGCCCCATTCAGGGCGGCGGCACTGAAGCTTTCTTT
>TRBV11-3|TRBJ1-1|NA|few
CASSLNVRASEAFF
TGTGCCAGCAGCTTAAATGTCAGGGCGTCTGAAGCTTTCTTT
>TRBV14|TRBJ2-7|NA|NA
CASSLKTIPEQYF
TGTGCCAGCAGCCTTAAGACTATCCCCGAGCAGTACTTC
>TRBV28|TRBJ1-1|TRBD1|NA
CASSLGQDGTEAFF
TGTGCCAGCAGTTTAGGACAGGATGGGACTGAAGCTTTCTTT
>TRBV5-1|TRBJ1-1|NA|many
CASSLTGISEAFF
TGCGCCAGCAGCTTGACAGGGATATCTGAAGCTTTCTTT
>TRBV6-1|TRBJ2-5|TRBD2|NA
CASTPVAGGFQETQYF
TGTGCCAGCACCCCCGTAGCGGGGGGGTTCCAAGAGACCCAGTACTTC
>TRBV7-9|TRBJ2-7|NA|NA
CASSLEGGSYEQYF
TGTGCCAGCAGCTTAGAGGGGGGATCGTACGAGCAGTACTTC
>TRBV25-1|TRBJ2-4|NA|few
CASSEYIGVRNIQYF
TGTGCCAGCAGTGAATATATCGGAGTTAGGAACATTCAGTACTTC
>TRBV20-1|TRBJ1-2|NA|few
CSAGDDYGYTF
TGCAGTGCCGGGGATGACTATGGCTACACCTTC